A single sample gave rise to the 21 T cell receptor beta chains below, sequenced in a study of T cell changes during pregnancy in multiple sclerosis. Profiled with immunoSEQ multiplex PCR; TCRdb holds only in-frame clones, not every one. Seen here are around 80,000 clones, almost 95% observed once, and the top ten hold less than 2.5%. The sample was peripheral blood, taken before pregnancy. These receptor sequences come from a female donor with multiple sclerosis, enrolled in a pregnancy study.

The table lists this clone with a few counts. J is TRBJ2-7 and V is TRBV6-1; D is perhaps TRBD1 (5 bases). The germline V gene has CDR1 MNHNS and CDR2 SASEGT. The CDR3 sequence is 14 residues long. The ends were cut back, 1 base at V and 2 bases at J, with 9 bases in the middle. In DNA, the CDR3 is TGTGCCAGCAGTGAAGAGGGGCCGACCTACGAGCAGTACTTC. It is translated as CASSEEGPTYEQYF.

This chain joins TRBV5-1 and TRBJ2-7; D might be TRBD1 (6 bases). V dropped 3 bases and J dropped 7 bases, with 20 bases sitting between them. The CDR3 contains 15 residues. Looked up from germline, CDR1 is SGHRS and CDR2 is YFSETQ. The DNA of the CDR3 is TGCGCCAGCAGCTCCTACAGGGTCGGTTTTGAAGAGCAGTACTTC. Its translation is CASSSYRVGFEEQYF.

The rearrangement joins TRBV14 to TRBJ2-2, with D perhaps matching TRBD2 (5 bases). Trimming stripped 0 bases from V and 0 bases from J, with 11 bases between. The length of the CDR3 is 17 residues. Germline CDR1 SGHDN, CDR2 FVKESK. The CDR3, as DNA: TGTGCCAGCAGCCAAGATGGAGGCAGACCGAACACCGGGGAGCTGTTTTTT. Protein sequence: CASSQDGGRPNTGELFF.

The DNA of the CDR3 is TGTGCCAGCAGCGCCGCTAGCGGTCCCCTGAATGAGCAGTTCTTC. This sequence encodes CASSAASGPLNEQFF. J is TRBJ2-1 and V is TRBV9; 7 bases map to TRBD2. The ends lost 3 bases at V and 7 bases at J; junction bases unmatched: 10. Germline lookup yields CDR1 SGDLS and CDR2 YYNGEE. The CDR3 runs to 15 residues.

The rearrangement uses TRBV9 and TRBJ1-2, with 11 nucleotides matching TRBD1. This CDR3 is built from 17 residues. V lost 3 bases to trimming and J lost 3 bases; unmatched junction nucleotides: 10. CDR1 SGDLS and CDR2 YYNGEE come from the germline V gene. CDR3 in DNA: TGTGCCAGCAGCGAAAACTCCGGACAGGGGGCTTACTATGGCTACACCTTC. Translation: CASSENSGQGAYYGYTF.

The CDR3 DNA is TGTGCTACCACGGGGAGGAGTAGCGGGAGAGAGGAGACCCAGTACTTC. Residues: CATTGRSSGREETQYF. This chain uses TRBV7-7 with TRBJ2-5; TRBD2 matches 9 bases. Germline lookup yields CDR1 SSHAT and CDR2 FNYEAQ (reference sequence). The CDR3 length is 16 residues.

The chain couples TRBV11-3 to TRBJ2-1; TRBD2 matches 8 bases. The germline V gene encodes CDR1 SGHNT and CDR2 YENEEA. After removal of 3 bases from V and 8 bases from J, the junction contained 18 bases not matched to a gene. This CDR3 is 18 amino acids long. The DNA for the CDR3 is TGTGCCAGCAGCTTGGAGGTCCTAGCGGGCCTCAAGTCGGATGAGCAGTTCTTC. It codes for CASSLEVLAGLKSDEQFF.

The V and J genes are TRBV5-8 and TRBJ1-5; 11 nucleotides align to TRBD1. This CDR3 is 17 amino acids long. The V gene's germline CDR1 is SGHTS and CDR2 YDEGEE. The trim removed 0 bases at V and 7 bases at J, leaving 9 bases unmatched. The CDR3 is CASSLGLWDRGEQPQHF. CDR3 DNA sequence: TGTGCCAGCAGCTTGGGTCTTTGGGACAGGGGGGAACAGCCCCAGCATTTT.

The chain joins TRBV5-4 to TRBJ2-5; D not certain. The V end was cut by 1 base, the J end by 1 base, with 8 bases between. Germline V gene sequence: CDR1 SGHNT, CDR2 YYREEE (reference sequence). This CDR3 has 14 residues. The CDR3 nucleotides are TGTGCCAGCAGCTTGCGGAGCCTCCAAGAGACCCAGTACTTC. This codes for CASSLRSLQETQYF. The complete variable domain, with remaining parts taken from reference TRBV5-4 and TRBJ2-5, reads ETGVTQSPTHLIKTRGQQVTLRCSSQSGHNTVSWYQQALGQGPQFIFQYYREEENGRGNFPPRFSGLQFPNYSSELNVNALELDDSALYLCASSLRSLQETQYFGPGTRLLVL.

This clone showed up just once. The CDR3 sequence is CASSSTWGGASYNEQFF. In nucleotides, the CDR3 is TGTGCCAGCAGCTCAACCTGGGGGGGGGCCTCCTACAATGAGCAGTTCTTC. The gene calls are TRBV7-2 and TRBJ2-1, with D tentatively TRBD2 (7 bases). V lost 4 bases to trimming and J lost 0 bases, with 16 bases between them. Germline V gene data show CDR1 as SGHTA and CDR2 as FQGNSA. This CDR3 is built from 17 residues. Combining the CDR3 with reference TRBV7-2 and TRBJ2-1 gives the whole variable domain GAGVSQSPSNKVTEKGKDVELRCDPISGHTALYWYRQSLGQGLEFLIYFQGNSAPDKSGLPSDRFSAERTGGSVSTLTIQRTQQEDSAVYLCASSSTWGGASYNEQFFGPGTRLTVL.

The chain combines TRBV7-2 with TRBJ2-7; 11 nucleotides align to TRBD2. The CDR3 length is 14 residues. Per the germline V gene, CDR1 is SGHTA and CDR2 is FQGNSA. J lost 1 base, V lost 5 bases, and 1 base had no gene match. For the CDR3, the DNA is TGTGCCAGCAGCCGACTAGCGGGGTCCTACGAGCAGTACTTC. The encoded protein is CASSRLAGSYEQYF.

V usage is TRBV28 and J usage is TRBJ2-5, with 7 bases lining up with TRBD1. The junction had 13 bases not matched to a gene; V was cut back by 8 bases and J by 4 bases. The CDR3 sequence is 15 residues long. CDR1 and CDR2 from the germline V gene are MDHEN and SYDVKM. DNA for the CDR3: TGTGCCAGCTCCACGGGACAGCCAGCAGGAGAGACCCAGTACTTC. Its translation: CASSTGQPAGETQYF.

This chain links TRBV4-3 with TRBJ2-1; TRBD1 aligns across 7 bases. Per germline, CDR1 LGHNA and CDR2 YSLEER. The CDR3 spans 17 residues. The trim removed 3 bases at V and 2 bases at J, leaving 10 bases unmatched. CDR3 DNA: TGCGCCAGCAGCCAGAATTTTGCCCAGGGGGCCTACAATGAGCAGTTCTTC. Protein product: CASSQNFAQGAYNEQFF.

The chain joins TRBV29-1 to TRBJ1-1, with a possible D match to TRBD1 (6 bases). The CDR3 covers 13 residues. The V end was cut by 4 bases, the J end by 3 bases, with 12 bases between. Looked up from germline, CDR1 is SQVTM and CDR2 is ANQGSEA. The CDR3 region has the DNA TGCAGCGTTGGAAAGGACAGAGACACTGAAGCTTTCTTT. It translates to CSVGKDRDTEAFF.

A few counts support this clone. The chain uses TRBV5-1 and TRBJ2-1, with D possibly being TRBD2 (5 bases). The CDR3 extends over 15 amino acids. Trimming removed 1 base at V and 5 bases at J, with 13 bases between. The germline V gene encodes CDR1 SGHRS and CDR2 YFSETQ. Written as DNA, the CDR3 is TGCGCCAGCAGCTTGCTGGCTAGCCAAGACAATGAGCAGTTCTTC. It is translated as CASSLLASQDNEQFF.

The chain carries TRBV11-2 and TRBJ2-7; TRBD1 matches at 8 bases. The CDR3 is 14 amino acids. Germline CDR1 SGHAT, CDR2 FQNNGV. V lost 6 bases to trimming and J lost 5 bases; unmatched junction nucleotides: 9. In DNA, the CDR3 is TGTGCCAGCAGGGGGCTGCAGGGGGCTCACGAGCAGTACTTC. Protein: CASRGLQGAHEQYF.

As regards this clone: The sample holds other DNA sequences that translate to the same CDR3. J is TRBJ1-5 and V is TRBV7-9, with TRBD1 as a possible D gene (5 bases). Per germline, CDR1 SEHNR and CDR2 FQNEAQ (reference sequence). CDR3 length: 15 residues. Trimming removed 0 bases at V and 2 bases at J, with 8 bases between. The chain's CDR3 is CASSLAGGGNQPQHF. The CDR3 nucleotides are TGTGCCAGCAGCTTAGCTGGGGGGGGCAATCAGCCCCAGCATTTT. Together with reference TRBV7-9 and TRBJ1-5, the CDR3 gives the full variable domain: DTGVSQNPRHKITKRGQNVTFRCDPISEHNRLYWYRQTLGQGPEFLTYFQNEAQLEKSRLLSDRFSAERPKGSFSTLEIQRTEQGDSAMYLCASSLAGGGNQPQHFGDGTRLSIL.

J is TRBJ2-5 and V is TRBV4-3; 7 nucleotides match TRBD1. The length of the CDR3 is 15 residues. The V and J ends lost 0 bases and 4 bases, in that order; junction bases with no gene match: 5. CDR1 and CDR2 from the germline V gene are LGHNA and YSLEER. The CDR3 protein is CASSQDGTDRETQYF. The CDR3 DNA reads TGCGCCAGCAGCCAAGATGGGACAGACCGAGAGACCCAGTACTTC.

The sample holds a few counts of this clone. This chain uses TRBV9 with TRBJ2-1, with D unclear. The germline V gene encodes CDR1 SGDLS and CDR2 YYNGEE. The V end lost 3 bases, the J end lost 0 bases, and 7 bases lay between the germline ends. The CDR3 is 14 residues long. CDR3 amino acids: CASSADASYNEQFF. The DNA for the CDR3 is TGTGCCAGCAGCGCAGATGCCTCCTACAATGAGCAGTTCTTC.

CDR3 sequence: CASSVASGRADTQYF. The CDR3 region has the DNA TGTGCCAGCAGCGTAGCAAGCGGGAGGGCAGATACGCAGTATTTT. The chain links TRBV9 to TRBJ2-3; 10 bases are shared with TRBD2. This CDR3 comprises 15 residues. J lost 4 bases, V lost 0 bases, and 2 bases had no gene match. Germline-derived CDR1 and CDR2 are SGDLS and YYNGEE.

The J gene is TRBJ1-2, the V gene TRBV4-3; maybe TRBD1 (6 bases). This CDR3 spans 14 amino acids. The V and J ends lost 2 bases and 2 bases respectively, with 9 bases between them. Germline lookup yields CDR1 LGHNA and CDR2 YSLEER. In DNA form, the CDR3 reads TGCGCCAGCAGCCAAATACAGGGAAACTATGGCTACACCTTC. It translates to CASSQIQGNYGYTF.